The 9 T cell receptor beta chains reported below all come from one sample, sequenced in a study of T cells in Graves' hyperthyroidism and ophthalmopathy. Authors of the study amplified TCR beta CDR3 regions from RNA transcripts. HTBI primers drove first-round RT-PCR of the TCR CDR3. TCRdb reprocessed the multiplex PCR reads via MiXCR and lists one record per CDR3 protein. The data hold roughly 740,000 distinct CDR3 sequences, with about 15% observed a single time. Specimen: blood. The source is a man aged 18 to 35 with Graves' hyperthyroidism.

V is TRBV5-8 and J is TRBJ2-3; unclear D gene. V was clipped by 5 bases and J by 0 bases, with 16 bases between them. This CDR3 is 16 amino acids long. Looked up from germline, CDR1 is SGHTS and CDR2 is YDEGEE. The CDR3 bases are TGTGCCAGCAGGCCCGGGCGTTCTACAAGCACAGATACGCAGTATTTT. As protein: CASRPGRSTSTDTQYF.

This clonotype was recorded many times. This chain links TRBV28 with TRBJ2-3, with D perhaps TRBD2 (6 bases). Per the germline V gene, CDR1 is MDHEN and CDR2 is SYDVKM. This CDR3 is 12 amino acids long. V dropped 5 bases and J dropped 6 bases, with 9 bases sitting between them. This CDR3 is CASSPSVDTQYF. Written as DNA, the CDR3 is TGTGCCAGCAGTCCTAGCGTGGATACGCAGTATTTT.

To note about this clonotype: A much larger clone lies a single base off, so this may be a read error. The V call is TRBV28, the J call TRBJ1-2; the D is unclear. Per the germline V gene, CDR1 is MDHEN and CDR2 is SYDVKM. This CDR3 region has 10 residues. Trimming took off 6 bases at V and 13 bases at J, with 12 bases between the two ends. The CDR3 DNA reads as TGTGCCAGCAGCTTGTTTCGCTGCACCTTC. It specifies CASSLFRCTF.

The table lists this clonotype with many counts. This CDR3 is CSASPLSRSGTDTQYF. Written as DNA, the CDR3 is TGCAGTGCTAGCCCCCTATCGCGGTCGGGGACAGATACGCAGTATTTT. The chain recombines TRBV20-1 with TRBJ2-3; tentatively, D is TRBD2 (5 bases). Trimming pared 3 bases from V and 3 bases from J, leaving 19 bases between. Germline values: CDR1 DFQATT, CDR2 SNEGSKA (reference sequence). The CDR3 totals 16 residues.

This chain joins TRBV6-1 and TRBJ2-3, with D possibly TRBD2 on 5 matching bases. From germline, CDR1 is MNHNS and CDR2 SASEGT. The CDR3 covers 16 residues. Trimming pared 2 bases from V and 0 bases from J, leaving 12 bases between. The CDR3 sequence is CASSELLAASTDTQYF. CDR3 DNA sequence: TGTGCCAGCAGTGAACTCCTAGCAGCTAGCACAGATACGCAGTATTTT.

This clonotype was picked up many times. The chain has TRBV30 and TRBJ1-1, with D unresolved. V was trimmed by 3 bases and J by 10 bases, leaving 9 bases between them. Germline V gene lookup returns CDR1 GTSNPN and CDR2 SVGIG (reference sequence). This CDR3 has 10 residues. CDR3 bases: TGTGCCTGGAGCGGTTTTGTAGCTTTCTTT. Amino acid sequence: CAWSGFVAFF.

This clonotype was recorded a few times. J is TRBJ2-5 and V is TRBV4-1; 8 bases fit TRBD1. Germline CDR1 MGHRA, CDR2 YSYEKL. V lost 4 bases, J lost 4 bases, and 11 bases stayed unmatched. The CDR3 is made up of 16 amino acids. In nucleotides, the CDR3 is TGCGCCAGCAGCCCACTGACAGGGGTAGTCTCAGAGACCCAGTACTTC. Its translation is CASSPLTGVVSETQYF.

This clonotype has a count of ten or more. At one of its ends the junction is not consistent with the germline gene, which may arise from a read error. The CDR3 spells CASSLAGTGTYEQYF. The CDR3 coding sequence is TGTGCCAGCAGCCTAGCCGGGACAGGGACCTACGAGCAGTACTTC. The chain is built from TRBV7-2 and TRBJ2-7; the match to TRBD1 covers 9 bases. Germline assignment: CDR1 SGHTA and CDR2 FQGNSA. The CDR3 has 15 amino acids.

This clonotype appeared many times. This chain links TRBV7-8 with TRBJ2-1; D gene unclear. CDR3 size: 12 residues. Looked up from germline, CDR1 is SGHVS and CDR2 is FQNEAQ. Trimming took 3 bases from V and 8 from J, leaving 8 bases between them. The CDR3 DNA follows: TGTGCCAGCAGCTTCCCTTCAGATGAGCAGTTCTTC. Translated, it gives CASSFPSDEQFF.